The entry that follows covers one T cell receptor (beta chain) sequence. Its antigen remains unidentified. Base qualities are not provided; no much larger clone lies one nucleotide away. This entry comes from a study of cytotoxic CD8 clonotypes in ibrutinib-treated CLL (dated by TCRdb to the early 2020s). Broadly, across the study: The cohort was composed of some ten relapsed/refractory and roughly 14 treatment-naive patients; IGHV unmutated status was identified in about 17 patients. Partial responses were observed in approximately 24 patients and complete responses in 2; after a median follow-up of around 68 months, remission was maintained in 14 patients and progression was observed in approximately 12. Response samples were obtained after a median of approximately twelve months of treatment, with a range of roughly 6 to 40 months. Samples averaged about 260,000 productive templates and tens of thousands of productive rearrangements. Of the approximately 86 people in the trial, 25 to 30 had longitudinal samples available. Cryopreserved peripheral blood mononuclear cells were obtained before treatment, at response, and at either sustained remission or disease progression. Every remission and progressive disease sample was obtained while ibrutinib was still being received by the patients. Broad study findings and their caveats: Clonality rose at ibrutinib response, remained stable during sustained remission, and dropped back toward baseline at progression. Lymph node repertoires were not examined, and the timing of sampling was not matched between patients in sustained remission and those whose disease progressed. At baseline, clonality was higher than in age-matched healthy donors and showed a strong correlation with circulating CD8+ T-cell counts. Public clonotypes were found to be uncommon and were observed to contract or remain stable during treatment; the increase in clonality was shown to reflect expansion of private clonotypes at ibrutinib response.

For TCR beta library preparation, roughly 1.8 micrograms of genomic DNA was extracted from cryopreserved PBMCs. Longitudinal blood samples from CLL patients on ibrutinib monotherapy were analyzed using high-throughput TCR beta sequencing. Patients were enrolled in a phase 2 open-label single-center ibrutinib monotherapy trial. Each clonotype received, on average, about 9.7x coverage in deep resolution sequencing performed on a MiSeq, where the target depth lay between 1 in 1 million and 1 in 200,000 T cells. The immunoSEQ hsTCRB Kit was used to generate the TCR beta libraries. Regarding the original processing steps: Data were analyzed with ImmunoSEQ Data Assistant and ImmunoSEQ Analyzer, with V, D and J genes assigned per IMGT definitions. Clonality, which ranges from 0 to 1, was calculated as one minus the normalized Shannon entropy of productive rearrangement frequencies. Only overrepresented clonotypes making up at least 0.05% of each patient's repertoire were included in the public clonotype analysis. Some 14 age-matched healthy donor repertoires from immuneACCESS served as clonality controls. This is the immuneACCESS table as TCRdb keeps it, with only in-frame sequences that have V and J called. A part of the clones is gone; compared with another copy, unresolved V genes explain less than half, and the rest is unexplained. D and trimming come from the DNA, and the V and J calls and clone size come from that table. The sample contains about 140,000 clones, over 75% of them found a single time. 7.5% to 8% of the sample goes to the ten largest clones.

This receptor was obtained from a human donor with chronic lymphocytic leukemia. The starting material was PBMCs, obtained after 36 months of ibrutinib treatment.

The DNA reads TGTGCCAGCAGTGTGATGGGGTCCTACGAGCAGTACTTC. This gives the protein CASSVMGSYEQYF. Recombination linked TRBV2 to TRBJ2-7; no D gene call is confident. CDR1 and CDR2 (SNHLY, FYNNEI) derive from the germline V gene. The CDR3 sequence holds 13 residues, the cysteine and phenylalanine included. Only CDR3 DNA is held: 39 bases, read in frame from base 1. The junction carries 8 bases between V and J, which are trimmed by 4 bases and 1 base respectively.